This T cell receptor (beta chain) comes out of a study of Ad26.COV2.S vaccination and SARS-CoV-2 variants. The repertoire was sequenced with immunoSEQ multiplex PCR; TCRdb's copy has only in-frame clones and lacks some. This sample yields about 250,000 clones, of which 70% to 90% are seen a single time; about 3.6% belongs to the top ten. Looked up from germline, CDR1 is SGHAT and CDR2 is FQNNGV. This CDR3 is built from 13 residues. V gave up 5 bases and J gave up 7 bases, with 14 bases separating them. The treatment is: roughly 18 received Ad26.COV2.S at low or high dose, single or two shots; several received placebo; per-sample allocation not given. Specimens were obtained on day 63 following the first vaccine or placebo injection.

The V gene is TRBV11-2, the J gene TRBJ1-2; TRBD1 is a possible D gene (6 bases). The clonotype comes from a person between 18 and 60 years old who received the Ad26.COV2.S COVID-19 vaccine or a placebo. Here the sequenced sample was peripheral blood, taken in a trial of Ad26.COV2.S vaccine versus placebo. CDR3 nucleotides: TGTGCCAGCAGCCCGGAACAGGGACGTGGCTACACCTTC. Translated: CASSPEQGRGYTF. Combining the CDR3 with reference TRBV11-2 and TRBJ1-2 gives the whole variable domain EAGVAQSPRYKIIEKRQSVAFWCNPISGHATLYWYQQILGQGPKLLIQFQNNGVVDDSQLPKDRFSAERLKGVDSTLKIQPAKLEDSAVYLCASSPEQGRGYTFGSGTRLTVV.